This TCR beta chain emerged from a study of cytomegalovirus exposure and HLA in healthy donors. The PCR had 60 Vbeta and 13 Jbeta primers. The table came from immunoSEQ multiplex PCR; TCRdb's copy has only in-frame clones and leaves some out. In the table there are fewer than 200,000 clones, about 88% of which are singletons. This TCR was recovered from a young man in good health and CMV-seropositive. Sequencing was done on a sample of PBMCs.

The CDR3 is CASRQLAGSITDTQYF. CDR3 in DNA: TGTGCCAGCAGACAACTAGCGGGGTCCATCACAGATACGCAGTATTTT. J is TRBJ2-3 and V is TRBV11-2; 10 nucleotides align to TRBD2. The V segment lost 6 bases and the J segment 2 bases; nucleotides outside the gene matches: 8. This CDR3 has 16 residues. In germline, CDR1 is SGHAT, CDR2 FQNNGV.